The 19 T cell receptor beta chains reported below all come from one sample, sequenced in a study of blood T cells in healthy people across ages. With a J-beta primer mix and a sample-barcoded 5' primer, a second PCR ran roughly 6 to 12 cycles. TCRdb re-called the 5' RACE reads through MiXCR, storing one row per CDR3 protein. The repertoire holds some 860,000 distinct CDR3 sequences, with roughly 56% as singletons. Specimen: blood. Source of these receptors: a middle-aged man in good health.

The chain links TRBV12-3 or TRBV12-4 to TRBJ2-3; D unclear. This CDR3 spans 14 amino acids. Trimming stripped 5 bases from V and 4 bases from J, with 13 bases between. The CDR3 DNA is TGTGCCAGCAGTCCCCCGGGCCGTTCAGATACGCAGTATTTT. This sequence encodes CASSPPGRSDTQYF.

This clonotype was found a few times. The chain links TRBV9 to TRBJ2-7; D ambiguous. Between the trimmed V and J ends, which lost 4 bases and 2 bases, there was a span of 22 bases. Germline V gene lookup returns CDR1 SGDLS and CDR2 YYNGEE. The CDR3 consists of 17 residues. The CDR3 reads CASSPLTMARLPYEQYF. CDR3 DNA: TGTGCCAGCAGCCCTTTAACGATGGCGAGACTGCCCTACGAGCAGTACTTC. Combining the CDR3 with reference TRBV9 and TRBJ2-7 gives the whole variable domain DSGVTQTPKHLITATGQRVTLRCSPRSGDLSVYWYQQSLDQGLQFLIQYYNGEERAKGNILERFSAQQFPDLHSELNLSSLELGDSALYFCASSPLTMARLPYEQYFGPGTRLTVT.

V gene TRBV7-3 combines with J gene TRBJ2-1; possible D gene TRBD1, 6 bases. Trimming removed 5 bases from V and 8 bases from J, with 13 bases in between. The CDR3 contains 13 residues. CDR1 is SGHTA, CDR2 FQGTGA, per germline. CDR3 coding DNA: TGTGCCAGCAGCCAAGGCAGGGGCGATGAGCAGTTCTTC. Amino acids: CASSQGRGDEQFF.

This clonotype was picked up a small number of times. The V call is TRBV27, the J call TRBJ2-5; 7 bases are shared with TRBD1. Germline CDR1 reads MNHEY; CDR2 reads SMNVEV (reference sequence). The trim removed 4 bases at V and 1 base at J, leaving 12 bases unmatched. The CDR3 has 17 residues. The CDR3 region has the DNA TGTGCCAGCAGTTCGCCTGGGACAGTCCTCACCCAAGAGACCCAGTACTTC. Translating gives CASSSPGTVLTQETQYF.

The chain has TRBV12-3 or TRBV12-4 and TRBJ2-5, with unresolved D. There are 12 residues in the CDR3. Trimming shortened V by 3 bases and J by 4 bases, and 6 bases separated the two germline ends. The CDR3 region is CASSFPGETQYF. The CDR3, as DNA: TGTGCCAGCAGTTTTCCGGGAGAGACCCAGTACTTC.

CDR3 region: CASSVTSGGSEETQYF. CDR3 bases: TGTGCCAGCAGTGTCACTAGCGGGGGATCTGAGGAGACCCAGTACTTC. V and J are TRBV25-1 and TRBJ2-5; 11 positions agree with TRBD2. Per the germline V gene, CDR1 is MGHDK and CDR2 is SYGVNS. The junction had 9 bases not matched to a gene; V was cut back by 4 bases and J by 5 bases. This CDR3 contains 16 residues.

V and J are TRBV28 and TRBJ2-4; 7 nucleotides match TRBD1. Near its end, the DNA agrees better with TRBJ2-7, so the J call may be wrong. The CDR3 extends over 15 amino acids. Germline V gives CDR1 MDHEN, CDR2 SYDVKM. CDR3 bases: TGTGCCATCCGGACAGGCCAACCTAACATCGGCGAGCAGTACTTC. This encodes CAIRTGQPNIGEQYF.

This clonotype turned up a few times. The J gene is TRBJ2-5, the V gene TRBV9, with unresolved D. The germline V gene encodes CDR1 SGDLS and CDR2 YYNGEE. Trimming left V 4 bases short and J 5 bases short, with 6 bases between. The CDR3 is 11 amino acids. The CDR3: CASSRAETQYF. The CDR3 nucleotides are TGTGCCAGCAGCCGGGCGGAGACCCAGTACTTC.

The chain carries TRBV7-2 and TRBJ2-3; possibly TRBD2 for D (5 bases). The CDR3 runs to 14 residues. CDR1 SGHTA and CDR2 FQGNSA come from the germline V gene. With 7 bases removed from V and 0 bases from J, the gap between germline ends came to 11 bases. CDR3 sequence (DNA): TGTGCCAGCACCGGAGGTCGGAGCACAGATACGCAGTATTTT. Encoded protein: CASTGGRSTDTQYF.

The chain is built from TRBV28 and TRBJ2-1, with 8 bases identical to TRBD1. The CDR3 length is 15 residues. Per germline, CDR1 MDHEN and CDR2 SYDVKM. After removal of 2 bases from V and 5 bases from J, the junction contained 5 bases not matched to a gene. Here the CDR3 reads CASSLPGQEHNEQFF. The CDR3 nucleotides are TGTGCCAGCAGTTTACCGGGACAGGAGCACAATGAGCAGTTCTTC.

The gene calls are TRBV5-5 and TRBJ2-5; 10 positions agree with TRBD1. Trimming cost V 4 bases and J 2 bases; bases outside gene matches: 5. CDR1 is SGHKS and CDR2 is YYEKEE in the germline V gene (reference sequence). This CDR3 is built from 15 residues. The CDR3 DNA is TGTGCCAGCAGCCTCCGGGACAGGGGTCAAGAGACCCAGTACTTC. Amino acid sequence: CASSLRDRGQETQYF.

The chain links TRBV25-1 to TRBJ2-1; 7 bases map to TRBD2. The V gene end was trimmed by 10 bases and the J gene end by 5 bases; junction bases not matched to a gene: 14. This CDR3 has 15 amino acids. Germline V gives CDR1 MGHDK, CDR2 SYGVNS. CDR3 loop: CATRGVTSRNNEQFF. The CDR3 coding sequence is TGTGCCACCCGCGGGGTGACTAGCAGAAACAATGAGCAGTTCTTC.

The J gene is TRBJ2-3, the V gene TRBV4-3; 9 bases align to TRBD2. This CDR3 is built from 18 residues. V gave up 1 base and J gave up 0 bases; unmatched junction bases: 8. In germline, CDR1 is LGHNA, CDR2 YSLEER. CDR3 loop: CASSQGLAEHPSTDTQYF. CDR3 DNA: TGCGCCAGCAGCCAAGGACTAGCGGAACACCCGAGCACAGATACGCAGTATTTT.

The J gene is TRBJ1-1, the V gene TRBV6-5; 9 bases are shared with TRBD1. Germline CDR1 MNHEY, CDR2 SVGAGI. Trimming took 4 bases from V and 1 from J; bases not matched to a gene: 4. The CDR3 extends over 15 amino acids. CDR3 region: CASSLQGAPNTEAFF. The CDR3 DNA reads TGTGCCAGCAGTTTACAGGGGGCTCCGAACACTGAAGCTTTCTTT.

The V gene is TRBV20-1, the J gene TRBJ2-5; 11 positions match TRBD2. There are 18 residues in the CDR3. Trimming at V came to 0 bases and at J to 4 bases, leaving 13 bases not matched to a gene. CDR1 is DFQATT, CDR2 SNEGSKA, per germline (reference sequence). CDR3 region: CSARDLTASGGLRETQYF. The DNA of the CDR3 is TGCAGTGCTAGAGATCTGACGGCTAGCGGGGGGTTGAGAGAGACCCAGTACTTC.

This clonotype was observed a handful of times. This sequence joins TRBV27 and TRBJ2-7; 10 positions match TRBD2. The CDR3 is 16 residues long. After removal of 2 bases from V and 0 bases from J, the junction contained 4 bases not matched to a gene. Germline assignment: CDR1 MNHEY and CDR2 SMNVEV (reference sequence). The CDR3 is CASSLGLAESSYEQYF. CDR3 DNA: TGTGCCAGCAGTTTAGGACTAGCGGAGAGCTCCTACGAGCAGTACTTC.

V usage is TRBV29-1 and J usage is TRBJ2-1; no clear D. The J call may be in error: the DNA end matches TRBJ2-7 better. The CDR3 totals 14 residues. CDR1 is SQVTM, CDR2 ANQGSEA, per germline. Here the CDR3 reads CSAGEPRSYNEQYF. CDR3 nucleotide sequence: TGCAGCGCCGGCGAACCGCGCTCCTACAATGAGCAGTACTTC.

The chain recombines TRBV7-9 with TRBJ2-4; maybe TRBD2 (6 bases). The V and J ends lost 5 bases and 13 bases respectively, with 18 bases between them. Germline assignment: CDR1 SEHNR and CDR2 FQNEAQ (reference sequence). The CDR3 has 13 amino acids. CDR3: CASSPEGGSEQYF. CDR3 nucleotides: TGTGCCAGCAGCCCCGAAGGAGGGTCAGAGCAGTACTTC.

This chain joins TRBV29-1 and TRBJ1-2; TRBD1 agrees at 8 bases. CDR3 length: 13 residues. Germline-derived CDR1 and CDR2 are SQVTM and ANQGSEA. J lost 6 bases, V lost 4 bases, and 7 bases had no gene match. Here the CDR3 reads CSVARDRGDGYTF. CDR3 nucleotide sequence: TGCAGCGTTGCCCGAGACAGGGGAGATGGCTACACCTTC.